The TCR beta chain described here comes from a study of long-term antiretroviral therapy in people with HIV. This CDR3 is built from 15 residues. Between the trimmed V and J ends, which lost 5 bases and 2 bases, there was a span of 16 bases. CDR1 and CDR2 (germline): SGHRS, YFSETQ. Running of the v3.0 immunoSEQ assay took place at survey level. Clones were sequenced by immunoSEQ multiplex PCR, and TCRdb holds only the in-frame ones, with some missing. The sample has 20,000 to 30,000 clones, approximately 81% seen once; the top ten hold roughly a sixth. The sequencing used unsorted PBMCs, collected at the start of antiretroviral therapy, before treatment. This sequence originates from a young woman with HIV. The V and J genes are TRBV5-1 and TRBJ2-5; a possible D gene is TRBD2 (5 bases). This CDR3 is CASSGEGLIQETQYF. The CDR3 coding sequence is TGCGCCAGCAGTGGAGAGGGATTGATACAAGAGACCCAGTACTTC.